The clone carrying this T cell receptor (beta chain) was detected once. Sample-barcoded 5' priming and a J-beta primer mix drove a second PCR of roughly 7 to 11 cycles. TCRdb re-called the 5' RACE reads with MiXCR, one entry per CDR3 protein. This table holds 1.5 million to 2 million distinct CDR3 sequences, around 50% found once. The sample is drawn from a study of blood T cells in healthy people across ages. V was shortened by 3 bases and J by 9 bases, with 16 bases between the two germline ends. The CDR3 is 14 amino acids. The V gene's germline CDR1 is SGDLS and CDR2 YYNGEE. The sequenced material came from blood. This receptor was obtained from a middle-aged woman in good health. V usage is TRBV9 and J usage is TRBJ2-1, with D unclear. The CDR3 sequence: CASSAGVLFPEQFF. In DNA form, the CDR3 reads TGTGCCAGCAGCGCTGGGGTACTCTTTCCTGAGCAGTTCTTC.